This T cell receptor (beta chain) was recovered during a study of regulatory T cells in long-lasting Graves disease. Study-wide results and caveats: TCR diversity in persistent Graves' patients was below that of newly diagnosed ones.

The V gene's germline CDR1 is SGHRS and CDR2 YFSETQ. Trimming pared 0 bases from V and 1 base from J, leaving 8 bases between. The CDR3 consists of 15 residues. Researchers made TCR beta libraries by using iRepertoire HTBI primers and running Arm-PCR on CDR3 regions. Using its own MiXCR run on the multiplex PCR reads, TCRdb lists one record per CDR3 protein. The table lists under 300,000 distinct CDR3 sequences, more than 15% of them singletons. This clonotype was seen at least ten times. The antigen is unknown. As for time point: newly diagnosed GD, antithyroid drugs for less than 3 months. TCR sequences were obtained from RNA taken from PBMCs. These data also formed part of another study, on T cells in Graves' hyperthyroidism and ophthalmopathy. Per that study: Together with thyroid ultrasound, orbital computed tomography, serum thyroxine and TRAb, clinical symptoms were used for diagnoses.

The chain uses TRBV5-1 and TRBJ2-1; D gene unclear. The receptor was derived from a woman in her twenties or thirties with Graves disease. Specimen: peripheral blood mononuclear cells (PBMCs), collected at new diagnosis, from a patient treated with antithyroid drugs. Here the CDR3 DNA reads TGCGCCAGCAGCTTGGCCGAGGAGTCCTACAATGAGCAGTTCTTC. As protein: CASSLAEESYNEQFF.